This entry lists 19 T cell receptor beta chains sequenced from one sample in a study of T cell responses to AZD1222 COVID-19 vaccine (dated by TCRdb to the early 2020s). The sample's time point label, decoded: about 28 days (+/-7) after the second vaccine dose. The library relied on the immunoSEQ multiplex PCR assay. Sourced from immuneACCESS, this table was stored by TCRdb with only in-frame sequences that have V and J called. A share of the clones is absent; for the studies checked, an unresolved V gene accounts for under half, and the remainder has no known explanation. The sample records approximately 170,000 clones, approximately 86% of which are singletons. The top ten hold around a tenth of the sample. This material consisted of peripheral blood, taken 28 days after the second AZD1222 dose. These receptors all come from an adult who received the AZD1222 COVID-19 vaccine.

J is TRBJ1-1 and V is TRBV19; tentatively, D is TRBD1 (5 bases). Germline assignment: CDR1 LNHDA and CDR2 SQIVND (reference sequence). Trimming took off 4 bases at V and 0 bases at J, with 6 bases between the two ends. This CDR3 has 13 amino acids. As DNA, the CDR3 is TGTGCCAGTAGTAAGACAGTGAACACTGAAGCTTTCTTT. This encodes CASSKTVNTEAFF.

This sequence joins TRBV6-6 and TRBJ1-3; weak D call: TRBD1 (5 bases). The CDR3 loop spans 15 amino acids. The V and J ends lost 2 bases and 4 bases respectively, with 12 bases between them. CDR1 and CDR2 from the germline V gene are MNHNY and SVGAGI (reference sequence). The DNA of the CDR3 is TGTGCCAGCAGTTACGTACTGGGGCCGGGAAACACCATATATTTT. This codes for CASSYVLGPGNTIYF.

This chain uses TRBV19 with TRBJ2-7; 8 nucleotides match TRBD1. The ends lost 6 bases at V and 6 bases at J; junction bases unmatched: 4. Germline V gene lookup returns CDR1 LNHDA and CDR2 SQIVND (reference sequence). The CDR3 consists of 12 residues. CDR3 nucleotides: TGTGCCAGTAGCCACGGACAGGGCGAGCAGTACTTC. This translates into CASSHGQGEQYF.

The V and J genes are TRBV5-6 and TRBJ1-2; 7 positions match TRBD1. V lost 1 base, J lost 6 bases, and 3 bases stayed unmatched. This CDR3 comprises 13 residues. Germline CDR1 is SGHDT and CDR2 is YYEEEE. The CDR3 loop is CASSLIGGHGYTF. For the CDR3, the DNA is TGTGCCAGCAGCTTGATAGGGGGCCATGGCTACACCTTC.

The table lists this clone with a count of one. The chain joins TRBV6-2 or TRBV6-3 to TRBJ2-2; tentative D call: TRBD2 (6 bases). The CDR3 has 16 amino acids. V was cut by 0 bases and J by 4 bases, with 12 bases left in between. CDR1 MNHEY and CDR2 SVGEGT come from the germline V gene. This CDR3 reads CASSYSTVGGTGELFF. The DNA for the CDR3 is TGTGCCAGCAGTTACTCGACCGTGGGGGGCACCGGGGAGCTGTTTTTT.

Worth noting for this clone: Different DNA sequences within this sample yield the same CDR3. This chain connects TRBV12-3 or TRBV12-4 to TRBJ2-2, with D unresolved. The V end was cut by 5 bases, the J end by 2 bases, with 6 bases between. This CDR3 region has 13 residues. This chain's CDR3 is CASSLGNTGELFF. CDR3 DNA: TGTGCCAGCAGTCTAGGAAACACCGGGGAGCTGTTTTTT.

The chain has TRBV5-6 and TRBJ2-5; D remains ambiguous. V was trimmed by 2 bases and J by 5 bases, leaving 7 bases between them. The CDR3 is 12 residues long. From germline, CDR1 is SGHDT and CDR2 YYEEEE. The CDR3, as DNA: TGTGCCAGCAGCTTCCAGAGGGAGACCCAGTACTTC. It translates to CASSFQRETQYF.

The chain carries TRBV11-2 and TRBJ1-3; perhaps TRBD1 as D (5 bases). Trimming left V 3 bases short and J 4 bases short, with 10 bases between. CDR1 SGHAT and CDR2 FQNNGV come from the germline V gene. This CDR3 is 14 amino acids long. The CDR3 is CASSFGGDGNTIYF. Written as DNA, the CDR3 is TGTGCCAGCAGCTTCGGGGGAGACGGAAACACCATATATTTT. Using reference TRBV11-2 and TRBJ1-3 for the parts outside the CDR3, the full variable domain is EAGVAQSPRYKIIEKRQSVAFWCNPISGHATLYWYQQILGQGPKLLIQFQNNGVVDDSQLPKDRFSAERLKGVDSTLKIQPAKLEDSAVYLCASSFGGDGNTIYFGEGSWLTVV.

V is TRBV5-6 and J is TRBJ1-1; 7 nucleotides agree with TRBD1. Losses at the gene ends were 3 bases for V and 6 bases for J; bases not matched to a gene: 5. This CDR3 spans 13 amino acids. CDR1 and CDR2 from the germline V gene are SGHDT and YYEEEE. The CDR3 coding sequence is TGTGCCAGCAGCTCTACAGGGGTGGCTGAAGCTTTCTTT. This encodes CASSSTGVAEAFF.

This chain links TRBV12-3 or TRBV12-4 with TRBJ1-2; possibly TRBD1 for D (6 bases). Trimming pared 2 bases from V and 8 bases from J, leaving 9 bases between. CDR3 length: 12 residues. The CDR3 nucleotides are TGTGCCAGCAGTTTACGGCAGGGGGGCTACACCTTC. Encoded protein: CASSLRQGGYTF.

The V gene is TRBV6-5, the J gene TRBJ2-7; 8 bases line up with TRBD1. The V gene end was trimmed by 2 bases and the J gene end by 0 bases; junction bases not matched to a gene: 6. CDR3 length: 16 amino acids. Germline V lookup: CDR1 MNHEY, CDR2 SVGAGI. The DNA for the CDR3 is TGTGCCAGCAGTTACGTTCCCAGGGGGCTCTCCTACGAGCAGTACTTC. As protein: CASSYVPRGLSYEQYF.

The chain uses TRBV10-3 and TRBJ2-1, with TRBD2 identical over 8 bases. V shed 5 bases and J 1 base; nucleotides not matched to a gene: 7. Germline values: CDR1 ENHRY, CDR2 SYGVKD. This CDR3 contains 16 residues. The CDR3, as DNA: TGTGCCATCAGTCCTAATAGCGGGATGTCCTACAATGAGCAGTTCTTC. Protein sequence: CAISPNSGMSYNEQFF.

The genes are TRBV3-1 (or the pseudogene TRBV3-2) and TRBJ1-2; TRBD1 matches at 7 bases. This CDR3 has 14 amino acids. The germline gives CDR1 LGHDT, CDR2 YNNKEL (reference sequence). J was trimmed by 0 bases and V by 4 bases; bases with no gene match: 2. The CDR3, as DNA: TGTGCCAGCAGCCCCCAGGGGGCTAACTATGGCTACACCTTC. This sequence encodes CASSPQGANYGYTF.

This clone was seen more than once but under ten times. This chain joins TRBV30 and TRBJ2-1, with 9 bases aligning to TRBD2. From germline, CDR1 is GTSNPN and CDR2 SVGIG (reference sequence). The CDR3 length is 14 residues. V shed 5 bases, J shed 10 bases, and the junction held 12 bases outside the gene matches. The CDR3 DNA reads TGTGCCTGGGCTGTTTCGCGGGGGGGGCCCGAGCAGTTCTTC. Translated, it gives CAWAVSRGGPEQFF.

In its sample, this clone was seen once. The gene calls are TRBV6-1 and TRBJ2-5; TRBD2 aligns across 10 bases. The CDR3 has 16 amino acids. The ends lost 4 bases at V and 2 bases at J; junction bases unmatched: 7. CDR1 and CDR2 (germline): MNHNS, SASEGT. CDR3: CASSVASGGTQETQYF. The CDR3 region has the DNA TGTGCCAGCAGTGTGGCTAGCGGGGGCACACAAGAGACCCAGTACTTC.

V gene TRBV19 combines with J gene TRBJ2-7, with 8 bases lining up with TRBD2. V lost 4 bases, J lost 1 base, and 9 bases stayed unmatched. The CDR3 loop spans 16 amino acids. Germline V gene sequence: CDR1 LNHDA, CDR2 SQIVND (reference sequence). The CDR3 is CASSTLGGGPSYEQYF. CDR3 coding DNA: TGTGCCAGTAGTACCCTTGGCGGGGGGCCTTCCTACGAGCAGTACTTC.

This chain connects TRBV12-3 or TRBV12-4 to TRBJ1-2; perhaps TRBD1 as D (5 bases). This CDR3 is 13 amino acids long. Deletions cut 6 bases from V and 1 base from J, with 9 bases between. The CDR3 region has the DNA TGTGCCAGCAGGATGACAGTTAACTATGGCTACACCTTC. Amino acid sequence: CASRMTVNYGYTF.

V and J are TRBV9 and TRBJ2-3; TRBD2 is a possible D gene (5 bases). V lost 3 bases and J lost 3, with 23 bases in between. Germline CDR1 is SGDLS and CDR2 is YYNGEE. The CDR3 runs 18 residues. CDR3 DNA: TGTGCCAGCAGCGGCAGAAGCCCACTAGGACGGGAAACAGATACGCAGTATTTT. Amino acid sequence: CASSGRSPLGRETDTQYF. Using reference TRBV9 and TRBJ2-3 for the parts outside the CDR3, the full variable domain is DSGVTQTPKHLITATGQRVTLRCSPRSGDLSVYWYQQSLDQGLQFLIQYYNGEERAKGNILERFSAQQFPDLHSELNLSSLELGDSALYFCASSGRSPLGRETDTQYFGPGTRLTVL.

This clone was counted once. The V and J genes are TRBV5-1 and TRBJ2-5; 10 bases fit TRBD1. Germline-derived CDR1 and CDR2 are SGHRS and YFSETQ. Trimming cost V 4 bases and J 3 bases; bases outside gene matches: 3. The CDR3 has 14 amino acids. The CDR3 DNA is TGCGCCAGCAGCCGGACAGGGGGGGAAGAGACCCAGTACTTC. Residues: CASSRTGGEETQYF.